The 25 T cell receptor beta chains below were found in one sample sequenced in a study of cytotoxic CD8 clonotypes in ibrutinib-treated CLL. Only in-frame clones appear in the TCRdb table, and some are missing; sequencing was by immunoSEQ multiplex PCR. The sample yields about 130,000 clones, roughly three quarters seen once. Sequencing was performed on PBMCs, taken after 12 months of ibrutinib treatment. The source is a human donor with chronic lymphocytic leukemia.

The rearrangement joins TRBV18 to TRBJ1-1, with 8 bases fitting TRBD1. Germline CDR1 reads KGHSH; CDR2 reads LQKENI. CDR3 length: 16 amino acids. The V gene end was trimmed by 2 bases and the J gene end by 1 base; junction bases not matched to a gene: 6. CDR3 sequence (DNA): TGTGCCAGCTCACCAACAGGGGGGATGGGGAACACTGAAGCTTTCTTT. Its translation is CASSPTGGMGNTEAFF.

This chain connects TRBV9 to TRBJ2-2; D not resolved. The CDR3 is 15 residues long. Germline-derived CDR1 and CDR2 are SGDLS and YYNGEE. V gave up 0 bases and J gave up 7 bases, with 13 bases separating them. The CDR3 loop reads CASSVVLGIGGELFF. In DNA form, the CDR3 reads TGTGCCAGCAGCGTAGTTCTGGGGATCGGCGGGGAGCTGTTTTTT.

This clone was counted between two and nine times. This sequence joins TRBV6-6 and TRBJ1-3; D is unresolved. The germline gives CDR1 MNHNY, CDR2 SVGAGI (reference sequence). The length of the CDR3 is 12 residues. V was trimmed by 6 bases and J by 4 bases, leaving 7 bases between them. The CDR3 nucleotides are TGTGCCAGCAGCTTTGCCGGAAACACCATATATTTT. As protein: CASSFAGNTIYF.

This chain uses TRBV19 with TRBJ2-5; either TRBD1 or TRBD2 may fit D (5 bases each). Trimming cost V 1 base and J 3 bases, with 12 bases left between them. Per germline, CDR1 LNHDA and CDR2 SQIVND (reference sequence). The CDR3 length is 15 residues. The CDR3 coding sequence is TGTGCCAGTAGTATAGGAGGGGTTAACGAAGAGACCCAGTACTTC. Translation gives CASSIGGVNEETQYF. Full variable domain (outside the CDR3, taken from reference TRBV19 and TRBJ2-5): DGGITQSPKYLFRKEGQNVTLSCEQNLNHDAMYWYRQDPGQGLRLIYYSQIVNDFQKGDIAEGYSVSREKKESFPLTVTSAQKNPTAFYLCASSIGGVNEETQYFGPGTRLLVL.

This clone was observed once. This chain uses TRBV19 with TRBJ1-1; D perhaps matches TRBD1 (5 bases). Looked up from germline, CDR1 is LNHDA and CDR2 is SQIVND (reference sequence). Trimming cost V 1 base and J 5 bases, with 11 bases left between them. This CDR3 region has 14 residues. Written as DNA, the CDR3 is TGTGCCAGTAGTATAGCCACCCAGGGAACTGAAGCTTTCTTT. It translates to CASSIATQGTEAFF.

The V call is TRBV14, the J call TRBJ2-1; unclear D gene. CDR3 length equals 16 residues. V lost 0 bases and J lost 4, with 13 bases in between. Germline loops: CDR1 SGHDN, CDR2 FVKESK. The CDR3 protein is CASSQDSYNGYNEQFF. DNA for the CDR3: TGTGCCAGCAGCCAAGATTCCTACAACGGATACAATGAGCAGTTCTTC.

The chain recombines TRBV7-2 with TRBJ1-5; TRBD1 aligns across 9 bases. Germline assignment: CDR1 SGHTA and CDR2 FQGNSA. This CDR3 has 15 residues. J gave up 6 bases and V 1 base, and 4 bases lay outside the gene matches. The CDR3 loop is CASSLGQGGSQPQHF. The CDR3 nucleotides read TGTGCCAGCAGCTTAGGACAGGGGGGAAGTCAGCCCCAGCATTTT.

The chain has TRBV5-1 and TRBJ2-3, with TRBD2 identical over 7 bases. Per the germline V gene, CDR1 is SGHRS and CDR2 is YFSETQ. The V and J ends lost 0 bases and 2 bases, in that order; junction bases with no gene match: 6. The CDR3 is 16 residues long. DNA for the CDR3: TGCGCCAGCAGCTTGGCCCCTAGCGGAGACACAGATACGCAGTATTTT. It is translated as CASSLAPSGDTDTQYF.

The V gene is TRBV10-3, the J gene TRBJ1-1; maybe TRBD1 (5 bases). Trimming took 2 bases from V and 1 from J, leaving 11 bases between them. In germline, CDR1 is ENHRY, CDR2 SYGVKD. The CDR3 sequence is 15 residues long. The DNA of the CDR3 is TGTGCCATCAGTGAGATGGAGGGGACGAACACTGAAGCTTTCTTT. It codes for CAISEMEGTNTEAFF.

V gene TRBV7-6 combines with J gene TRBJ2-1; D may be TRBD2 (6 bases). Germline values: CDR1 SGHVS, CDR2 FNYEAQ. V was shortened by 6 bases and J by 2 bases, with 14 bases between the two germline ends. The CDR3 extends over 15 amino acids. The CDR3 spells CASSFSGYTYNEQFF. DNA of the CDR3: TGTGCCAGCAGTTTTAGCGGTTACACCTACAATGAGCAGTTCTTC.

The V and J genes are TRBV20-1 and TRBJ1-2; D is uncertain. CDR3 size: 11 residues. In germline, CDR1 is DFQATT, CDR2 SNEGSKA (reference sequence). Trimming shortened V by 6 bases and J by 0 bases, and 5 bases separated the two germline ends. In nucleotides, the CDR3 is TGCAGTGCCGAATCTAACTATGGCTACACCTTC. Its protein is CSAESNYGYTF.

This chain connects TRBV18 to TRBJ2-7; D is ambiguous. The CDR3 is 16 residues long. Trimming stripped 3 bases from V and 0 bases from J, with 15 bases between. In germline, CDR1 is KGHSH, CDR2 LQKENI. The CDR3 nucleotides read TGTGCCAGCTCACCGTCCGTAGGACGAGACTCCTACGAGCAGTACTTC. Amino acids: CASSPSVGRDSYEQYF.

The rearrangement joins TRBV7-8 to TRBJ2-7; D not resolved. CDR1 and CDR2 from the germline V gene are SGHVS and FQNEAQ. The V gene lost 0 bases and the J gene lost 1 base, with 10 bases spanning the gap. The CDR3 covers 15 residues. The CDR3, as DNA: TGTGCCAGCAGCTTAGCGAGAGGTAGATCCTACGAGCAGTACTTC. Its translation is CASSLARGRSYEQYF.

This chain uses TRBV9 with TRBJ1-1; weak D call: TRBD1 (5 bases). The CDR3 sequence is 13 residues long. In germline, CDR1 is SGDLS, CDR2 YYNGEE. Trimming stripped 4 bases from V and 4 bases from J, with 11 bases between. As DNA, the CDR3 is TGTGCCAGCAGCACGCAGGGAGGCACTGAAGCTTTCTTT. Protein: CASSTQGGTEAFF.

The chain couples TRBV27 to TRBJ2-5, with D perhaps TRBD2 (5 bases). This CDR3 comprises 16 residues. V gave up 6 bases and J gave up 1 base, with 18 bases separating them. CDR1 is MNHEY, CDR2 SMNVEV, per germline (reference sequence). As DNA, the CDR3 is TGTGCCAGCAGCCGCCAGAGGTATAGCGCCCAAGAGACCCAGTACTTC. It encodes CASSRQRYSAQETQYF.

The chain employs TRBV5-4 and TRBJ2-7; D may be TRBD2 (5 bases). CDR1 is SGHNT and CDR2 is YYREEE in the germline V gene (reference sequence). This CDR3 contains 14 residues. V was pared by 4 bases and J by 6 bases, with 17 bases between. The CDR3 protein is CASSPRATYAEQYF. CDR3 DNA: TGTGCCAGCAGCCCGCGGGCAACGTACGCCGAGCAGTACTTC.

This chain joins TRBV11-3 and TRBJ2-1; no firm D call. V lost 1 base to trimming and J lost 3 bases, with 10 bases between them. The CDR3 has 15 residues. Germline CDR1 is SGHNT and CDR2 is YENEEA. The CDR3 nucleotides read TGTGCCAGCAGCTTAGGGAGTAGCTTCTACAATGAGCAGTTCTTC. Encoded protein: CASSLGSSFYNEQFF.

This chain connects TRBV6-1 to TRBJ2-3; 9 nucleotides line up with TRBD1. The CDR3 covers 14 residues. CDR1 is MNHNS, CDR2 SASEGT, per germline. V shed 11 bases, J shed 2 bases, and the junction held 8 bases outside the gene matches. The CDR3 nucleotides are TGTGCCTCCACAGGGGGCGACTTCACAGATACGCAGTATTTT. The encoded protein is CASTGGDFTDTQYF.

This chain joins TRBV10-3 and TRBJ2-7; 10 bases fit TRBD1. Losses at the gene ends were 7 bases for V and 0 bases for J; bases not matched to a gene: 6. This CDR3 is 15 amino acids long. Germline CDR1 reads ENHRY; CDR2 reads SYGVKD. The DNA for the CDR3 is TGTGCCATCAATGATCGGACAGGGGGCTCCTACGAGCAGTACTTC. It specifies CAINDRTGGSYEQYF.

This clone was detected only a few times. This chain uses TRBV7-9 with TRBJ1-2, with a tentative D call TRBD1 (6 bases). This CDR3 is built from 16 residues. The germline V gene has CDR1 SEHNR and CDR2 FQNEAQ (reference sequence). V gave up 1 base and J gave up 3 bases, with 15 bases separating them. CDR3 region: CASSLVSVAGDYGYTF. DNA of the CDR3: TGTGCCAGCAGCTTAGTGTCCGTAGCAGGGGACTATGGCTACACCTTC.

CDR3 residues: CASSGRTSGTPGELFF. CDR3 nucleotide sequence: TGCGCCAGCAGCGGGAGGACTAGCGGGACCCCCGGGGAGCTGTTTTTT. The J gene is TRBJ2-2, the V gene TRBV5-1; TRBD2 agrees at 12 bases. In germline, CDR1 is SGHRS, CDR2 YFSETQ. Trimming cost V 4 bases and J 6 bases; bases outside gene matches: 7. The CDR3 runs 16 residues.

This clone was observed a few times. The chain joins TRBV18 to TRBJ2-1, with 11 bases identical to TRBD2. The CDR3 has 16 residues. The germline V gene encodes CDR1 KGHSH and CDR2 LQKENI. V shed 2 bases and J 9 bases; nucleotides not matched to a gene: 9. In DNA, the CDR3 is TGTGCCAGCTCACCAAATAGCGGGAGGGCCAACGCTGAGCAGTTCTTC. Translated: CASSPNSGRANAEQFF.

The chain carries TRBV7-9 and TRBJ1-2, with unresolved D. The CDR3 is 18 residues long. Germline CDR1 SEHNR, CDR2 FQNEAQ (reference sequence). Trimming took off 5 bases at V and 6 bases at J, with 28 bases between the two ends. CDR3 region: CASSKTGIHVVLGHGYTF. In nucleotides, the CDR3 is TGTGCCAGCAGCAAGACTGGGATCCACGTGGTTCTCGGTCATGGCTACACCTTC.

The chain carries TRBV6-1 and TRBJ1-2; D gene unclear. Deletions cut 0 bases from V and 4 bases from J, with 12 bases between. Germline assignment: CDR1 MNHNS and CDR2 SASEGT. The CDR3 is 15 residues long. The CDR3 sequence: CASSEALPDFYGYTF. The CDR3 DNA reads as TGTGCCAGCAGTGAAGCGCTCCCAGATTTCTATGGCTACACCTTC.

The chain links TRBV15 to TRBJ1-3; D remains ambiguous. Germline loops: CDR1 LNHNV, CDR2 YYDKDF (reference sequence). The CDR3 runs to 15 residues. Trimming left V 3 bases short and J 4 bases short, with 13 bases between. The CDR3 region has the DNA TGTGCCACCAGCAGTCTGGGATCTTCGGGAAACACCATATATTTT. It yields the protein CATSSLGSSGNTIYF.